The clone carrying this T cell receptor (beta chain) has more than one count but fewer than ten. Its specificity is not known. The data derive from a study of radiotherapy plus CTLA-4 blockade in lung cancer. There are 16 residues in the CDR3. The germline CDR1 and CDR2 sequences are SGHRS and YFSETQ. Trimming removed 1 base from V and 0 bases from J, with 10 bases in between. Generated by immunoSEQ multiplex PCR, the TCRdb table keeps only in-frame clones and is missing some. The sample contains 90,000 to 130,000 clones, 81% of which appear only once. Whole-study findings and limits: Subsequent to radiotherapy plus ipilimumab, tumor-derived TCR clones underwent expansion in blood.

The sequence derives from a human donor with non-small cell lung cancer that progressed on radiotherapy plus ipilimumab. Some clones in this sample may be carry-over from other donors' samples. The rearrangement joins TRBV5-1 to TRBJ1-4, with D hard to call. This sample comprised peripheral blood, obtained from a patient treated with radiotherapy plus ipilimumab. This CDR3 reads CASSLQSSATNEKLFF. In nucleotides, the CDR3 is TGCGCCAGCAGCTTGCAGTCTTCTGCAACTAATGAAAAACTGTTTTTT.